This T cell receptor beta chain was retrieved from a study of T cell repertoires in cytomegalovirus infection (dated by TCRdb to between 2018 and 2021). The study in broad terms: Because public TCR beta signatures pointed to carriage of CMV infection together with the matching HLA type, the HLA type of each donor mattered for the analysis.

The germline V gene supplies CDR1 SGHVS and CDR2 FNYEAQ. Including cysteine and phenylalanine, the CDR3 has 17 amino acids. CDR3 DNA is the only sequence kept; it has 51 bases, read in frame from the first base. V and J are trimmed by 1 base and 7 bases, and the gene matches miss 8 bases of the junction. Findings and caveats that apply to the study as a whole: The ex vivo response was dominated by HLA-C-restricted CMV-specific TCR beta clonotypes, which also provided the single most frequent clonotype in two of eight donors. Carriers of CMV infection plus the relevant HLA type were discriminated by the cumulative frequency of public TCR beta family members in the study cohort and in an independent 352-donor cohort.

This clonotype was seen repeatedly, ten times or more. Its antigen target is currently unknown. Base qualities are not recorded, but no much larger clone differs from it by a single base. The instrument was an Illumina HiSeq 1500. TCRdb reran the public reads through fastp at Q25 and MiXCR, keeping productive beta chains. Here each entry gathers all rows of one CDR3 protein and keeps the most common genes and DNA. The sample has around 440,000 distinct CDR3 sequences on record, approximately 10% of them singletons. The top ten constitute roughly 10% of the sample. The sample comprised PBMCs. The chain is made from TRBV7-6 and TRBJ2-1; TRBD2 aligns with 12 central bases. The TCR sequence derives from a human donor in good health (CMV status not recorded). Some clones in this sample may be carry-over from other donors' samples. For the CDR3, the sequence is CASSLGLTSGSRNEQFF. The DNA reads as follows: TGTGCCAGCAGCTTAGGTTTGACTAGCGGGAGTCGGAATGAGCAGTTCTTC.